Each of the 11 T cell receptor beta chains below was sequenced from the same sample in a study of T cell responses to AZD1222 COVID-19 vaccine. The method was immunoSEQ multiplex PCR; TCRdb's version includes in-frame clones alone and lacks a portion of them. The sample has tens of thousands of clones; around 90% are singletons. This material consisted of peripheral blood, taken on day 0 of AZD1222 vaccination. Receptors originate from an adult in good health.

The CDR3 region has the DNA TGTGCCAGCAGGCCCCCGGGGGTAGCGGGGGGACCTTACGCGAACACCGGGGAGCTGTTTTTT. It encodes CASRPPGVAGGPYANTGELFF. This chain uses TRBV21-1 with TRBJ2-2; the D segment call TRBD2 is taken from the table without a DNA check. TRBV21-1 is a recognized pseudogene. This CDR3 spans 21 amino acids.

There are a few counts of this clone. CDR3: CASSLGGYGYTF. The DNA for the CDR3 is TGTGCCAGTAGCCTCGGGGGGTATGGCTACACCTTC. This sequence joins TRBV19 and TRBJ1-2; D possibly corresponds to TRBD1 (5 bases). The CDR3 covers 12 residues. Trimming left V 6 bases short and J 5 bases short, with 10 bases between. Germline V gives CDR1 LNHDA, CDR2 SQIVND (reference sequence). The variable domain in full, with the rest retrieved from reference TRBV19 and TRBJ1-2, is DGGITQSPKYLFRKEGQNVTLSCEQNLNHDAMYWYRQDPGQGLRLIYYSQIVNDFQKGDIAEGYSVSREKKESFPLTVTSAQKNPTAFYLCASSLGGYGYTFGSGTRLTVV.

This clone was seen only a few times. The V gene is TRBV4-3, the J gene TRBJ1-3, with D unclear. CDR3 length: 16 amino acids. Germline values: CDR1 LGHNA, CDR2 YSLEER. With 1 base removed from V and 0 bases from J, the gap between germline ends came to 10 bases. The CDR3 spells CASSQAWAASGNTIYF. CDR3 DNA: TGCGCCAGCAGCCAAGCGTGGGCAGCCTCTGGAAACACCATATATTTT.

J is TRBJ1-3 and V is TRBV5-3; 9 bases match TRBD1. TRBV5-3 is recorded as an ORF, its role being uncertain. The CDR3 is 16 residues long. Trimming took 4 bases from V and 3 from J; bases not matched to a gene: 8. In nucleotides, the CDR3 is TGTGCCAGAAGCGTCTACAGGGGGCGATATGGAAACACCATATATTTT. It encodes CARSVYRGRYGNTIYF.

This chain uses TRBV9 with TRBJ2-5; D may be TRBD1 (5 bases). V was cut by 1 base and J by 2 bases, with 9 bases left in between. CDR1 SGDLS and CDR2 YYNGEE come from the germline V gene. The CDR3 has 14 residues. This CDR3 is CASSVSGLQETQYF. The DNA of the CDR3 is TGTGCCAGCAGCGTATCAGGGTTGCAAGAGACCCAGTACTTC.

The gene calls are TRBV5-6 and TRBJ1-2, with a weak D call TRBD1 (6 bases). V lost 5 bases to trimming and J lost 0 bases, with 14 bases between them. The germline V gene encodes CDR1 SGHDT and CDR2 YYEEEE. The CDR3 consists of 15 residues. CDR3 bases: TGTGCCAGCAGGCCAGGGACAAACTCTAACTATGGCTACACCTTC. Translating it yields CASRPGTNSNYGYTF.

CDR3 sequence reads: CASSQDRGPNGYTF. For the CDR3, the DNA is TGTGCCAGCAGCCAAGATCGGGGGCCGAATGGCTACACCTTC. The gene calls are TRBV14 and TRBJ1-2; tentative D call: TRBD1 (6 bases). The CDR3 has 14 residues. Germline-derived CDR1 and CDR2 are SGHDN and FVKESK. Trimming took 0 bases from V and 6 from J, leaving 11 bases between them.

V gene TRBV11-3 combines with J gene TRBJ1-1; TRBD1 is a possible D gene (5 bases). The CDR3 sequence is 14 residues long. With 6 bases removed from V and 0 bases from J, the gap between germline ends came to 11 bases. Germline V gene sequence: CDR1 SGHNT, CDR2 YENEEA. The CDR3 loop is CASRKTVMNTEAFF. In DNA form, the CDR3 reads TGTGCCAGCAGAAAGACAGTCATGAACACTGAAGCTTTCTTT.

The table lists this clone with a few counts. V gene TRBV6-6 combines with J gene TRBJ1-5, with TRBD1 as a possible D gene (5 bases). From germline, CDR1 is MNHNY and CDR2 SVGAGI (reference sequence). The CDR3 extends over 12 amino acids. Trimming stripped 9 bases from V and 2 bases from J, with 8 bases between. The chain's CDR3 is CASGAGNQPQHF. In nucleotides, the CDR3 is TGTGCCAGTGGGGCAGGCAATCAGCCCCAGCATTTT.

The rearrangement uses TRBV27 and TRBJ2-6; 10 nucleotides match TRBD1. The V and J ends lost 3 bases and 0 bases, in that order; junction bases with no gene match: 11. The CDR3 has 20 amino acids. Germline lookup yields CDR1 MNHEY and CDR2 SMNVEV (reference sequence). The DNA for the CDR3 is TGTGCCAGCAGTTTGTTTCCGGCGGGACAGGGGTACTCTGGGGCCAACGTCCTGACTTTC. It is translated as CASSLFPAGQGYSGANVLTF.

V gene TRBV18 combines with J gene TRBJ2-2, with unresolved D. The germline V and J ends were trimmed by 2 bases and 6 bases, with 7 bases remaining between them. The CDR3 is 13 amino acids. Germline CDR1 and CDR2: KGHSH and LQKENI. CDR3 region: CASSPTSSGELFF. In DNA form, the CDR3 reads TGTGCCAGCTCACCAACGAGTTCCGGGGAGCTGTTTTTT.